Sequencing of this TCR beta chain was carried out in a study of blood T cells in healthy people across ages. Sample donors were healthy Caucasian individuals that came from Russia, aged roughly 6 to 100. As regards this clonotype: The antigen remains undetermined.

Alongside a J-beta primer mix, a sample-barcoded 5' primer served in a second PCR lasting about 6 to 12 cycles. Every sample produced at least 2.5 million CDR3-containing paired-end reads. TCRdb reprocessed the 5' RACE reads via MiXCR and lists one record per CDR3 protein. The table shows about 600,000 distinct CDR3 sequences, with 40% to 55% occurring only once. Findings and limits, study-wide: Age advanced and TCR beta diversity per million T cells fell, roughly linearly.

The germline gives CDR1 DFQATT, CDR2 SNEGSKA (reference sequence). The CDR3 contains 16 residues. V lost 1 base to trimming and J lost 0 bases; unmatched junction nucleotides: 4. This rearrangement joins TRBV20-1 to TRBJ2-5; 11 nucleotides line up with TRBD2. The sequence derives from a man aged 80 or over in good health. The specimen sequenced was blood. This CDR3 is CSARATSGSYQETQYF. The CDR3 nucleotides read TGCAGTGCTAGAGCTACTAGCGGGAGCTACCAAGAGACCCAGTACTTC.